The next 16 T cell receptor beta chains were all read from a single sample in a study of shared clonotypes between healthy human individuals. Terminally differentiated effector memory CD45RA+ cells were excluded by CCR7 positive selection of CD45RO-negative cells. Assay: immunoSEQ multiplex PCR; the TCRdb copy retains only in-frame clones and omits some. The table includes 1.5 million to 2.5 million clones, less than 95% detected once. Sequences were obtained from naive CD8+ T cells sorted from blood. Source of these receptors: a man younger than 35 in good health.

This clone was recorded only once. This sequence joins TRBV27 and TRBJ1-1; a weak D match, TRBD1 (6 bases). The CDR3 totals 14 residues. CDR1 is MNHEY, CDR2 SMNVEV, per germline (reference sequence). V lost 2 bases, J lost 5 bases, and 12 bases lay in between. The CDR3 protein is CASSLMGARTEAFF. In DNA, the CDR3 is TGTGCCAGCAGTTTAATGGGGGCTCGGACTGAAGCTTTCTTT.

This rearrangement joins TRBV12-5 to TRBJ2-1; 7 bases line up with TRBD2. The V and J ends lost 2 bases and 0 bases, in that order; junction bases with no gene match: 7. Germline V gives CDR1 LGHNT, CDR2 FRNRAP. CDR3 size: 17 residues. CDR3 coding DNA: TGTGCTAGTGGTTTGCCCCTAGCGGCGAGCTCCTACAATGAGCAGTTCTTC. The encoded protein is CASGLPLAASSYNEQFF.

The V gene is TRBV28, the J gene TRBJ2-5; weak D call: TRBD2 (5 bases). The length of the CDR3 is 13 residues. V was shortened by 11 bases and J by 2 bases, with 15 bases between the two germline ends. Per germline, CDR1 MDHEN and CDR2 SYDVKM. CDR3 loop: CAGSGGLQETQYF. The CDR3 DNA is TGTGCCGGGAGCGGCGGGCTTCAAGAGACCCAGTACTTC.

The rearrangement links TRBV6-6 to TRBJ2-3; the D is unclear. Germline loops: CDR1 MNHNY, CDR2 SVGAGI (reference sequence). V gave up 4 bases and J gave up 4 bases, with 9 bases separating them. CDR3 length: 13 amino acids. The CDR3 DNA follows: TGTGCCAGCAGTTTCCAGTACGCAGATACGCAGTATTTT. It codes for CASSFQYADTQYF.

CDR3 loop: CASNVDGNTGELFF. The DNA of the CDR3 is TGTGCCAGCAACGTGGACGGCAACACCGGGGAGCTGTTTTTT. The chain couples TRBV19 to TRBJ2-2; no firm D call. The CDR3 length is 14 residues. V gave up 9 bases and J gave up 2 bases, with 13 bases separating them. Per the germline V gene, CDR1 is LNHDA and CDR2 is SQIVND (reference sequence).

The chain links TRBV19 to TRBJ2-7; TRBD1 might be the D (6 bases). Trimming took off 5 bases at V and 0 bases at J, with 14 bases between the two ends. The CDR3 runs to 15 residues. Germline values: CDR1 LNHDA, CDR2 SQIVND (reference sequence). The CDR3 spells CASSSRQAHSYEQYF. The CDR3 DNA is TGTGCCAGTAGTTCAAGACAGGCTCACTCCTACGAGCAGTACTTC.

The chain uses TRBV4-1 and TRBJ1-2; D is possibly TRBD1 (6 bases). Trimming removed 3 bases from V and 8 bases from J, with 19 bases in between. The germline V gene encodes CDR1 MGHRA and CDR2 YSYEKL. The CDR3 covers 15 residues. CDR3 sequence (DNA): TGCGCCAGCAGCCATGAGACAGGCCCTACCTGGGGCTACACCTTC. Protein sequence: CASSHETGPTWGYTF.

This clone was seen just once. This chain joins TRBV4-1 and TRBJ2-1, with TRBD1 as a possible D gene (5 bases). The germline V gene has CDR1 MGHRA and CDR2 YSYEKL. CDR3 length equals 16 residues. V was cut by 0 bases and J by 3 bases, with 12 bases left in between. CDR3 bases: TGCGCCAGCAGCCAAGATGGCAGGGTAGGCTACAATGAGCAGTTCTTC. Protein product: CASSQDGRVGYNEQFF.

This clone occurred once. The chain recombines TRBV28 with TRBJ2-7; D is undetermined. The CDR3 covers 15 residues. The V end lost 5 bases, the J end lost 6 bases, and 20 bases lay between the germline ends. In germline, CDR1 is MDHEN, CDR2 SYDVKM. The CDR3 nucleotides are TGTGCCAGCAGTCCCCTGTCGGGTCACTCCCGCGAGCAGTACTTC. Translated, it gives CASSPLSGHSREQYF.

Turning to this clone: Sequence at one end of the junction differs from germline and may be a read error. J is TRBJ1-1 and V is TRBV7-6; TRBD1 matches 7 bases. Germline CDR1 SGHVS, CDR2 FNYEAQ. The CDR3 consists of 14 residues. In DNA form, the CDR3 reads TGTGCCAGCAGCCTCTTACAGGGGAACCCTGAAGCTTTCTTT. This codes for CASSLLQGNPEAFF.

This clone was seen a single time. Different DNA sequences within this sample yield the same CDR3. The genes are TRBV30 and TRBJ2-1; 9 bases align to TRBD2. The CDR3 has 14 residues. The germline V gene has CDR1 GTSNPN and CDR2 SVGIG (reference sequence). V shed 0 bases, J shed 3 bases, and the junction held 0 bases outside the gene matches. The CDR3: CAWSVLAGYNEQFF. Here the CDR3 DNA reads TGTGCCTGGAGTGTACTAGCGGGCTACAATGAGCAGTTCTTC.

The V and J genes are TRBV4-2 and TRBJ1-1; D not resolved. The CDR3 runs 15 residues. V was shortened by 4 bases and J by 0 bases, with 12 bases between the two germline ends. The germline V gene has CDR1 LGHNA and CDR2 YNFKEQ. The CDR3: CASSLGKDLNTEAFF. The CDR3 region has the DNA TGTGCCAGCAGCCTCGGTAAGGACTTGAACACTGAAGCTTTCTTT.

The rearrangement uses TRBV27 and TRBJ2-2; 12 positions agree with TRBD1. V was pared by 8 bases and J by 7 bases, with 5 bases of the junction left unmatched. The CDR3 has 14 residues. Germline V gives CDR1 MNHEY, CDR2 SMNVEV (reference sequence). CDR3 DNA: TGTGCCAGCGCCGGGACAGGGGGCAACGGGGAGCTGTTTTTT. This encodes CASAGTGGNGELFF.

This clone came up once. The V and J genes are TRBV19 and TRBJ1-1; D perhaps matches TRBD1 (5 bases). V dropped 5 bases and J dropped 10 bases, with 14 bases sitting between them. Germline CDR1 and CDR2: LNHDA and SQIVND (reference sequence). The CDR3 covers 12 residues. In nucleotides, the CDR3 is TGTGCCAGTAGTGGGGGTTTACGTGGAGCTTTCTTT. Protein product: CASSGGLRGAFF.

This chain joins TRBV6-6 and TRBJ2-5; perhaps TRBD1 as D (6 bases). Germline CDR1 is MNHNY and CDR2 is SVGAGI (reference sequence). The CDR3 length is 16 residues. Trimming removed 0 bases at V and 0 bases at J, with 11 bases between. The CDR3 is CASSYSRTEYQETQYF. The CDR3 DNA follows: TGTGCCAGCAGTTACTCGAGGACAGAGTACCAAGAGACCCAGTACTTC.

The genes are TRBV5-4 and TRBJ2-1; possibly TRBD2 for D (5 bases). Germline values: CDR1 SGHNT, CDR2 YYREEE (reference sequence). CDR3 length equals 16 residues. Trimming left V 3 bases short and J 4 bases short, with 17 bases between. The CDR3 here is CASSSPSSSEYNEQFF. CDR3 bases: TGTGCCAGCAGCTCGCCTAGCAGTAGCGAGTACAATGAGCAGTTCTTC.